These 16 T cell receptor beta chains were sequenced from one sample in a study of TIL therapy for anti-PD-1-resistant metastatic lung cancer. The immunoSEQ assay was v3. Profiled with immunoSEQ multiplex PCR; TCRdb holds only in-frame clones, not every one. This table holds approximately 17,000 clones, about three quarters found once. Noted time point: pre-treatment sample, taken before nivolumab and TIL therapy. The source material was blood, sampled at baseline. Source of these receptors: a person aged 25-79 years with non-small cell lung cancer.

This chain joins TRBV5-8 and TRBJ2-7, with D possibly called TRBD1 or TRBD2 (5 bases each). The CDR3 length is 13 residues. The V and J ends lost 1 base and 4 bases respectively, with 9 bases between them. Germline V lookup: CDR1 SGHTS, CDR2 YDEGEE. The DNA of the CDR3 is TGTGCCAGCAGCTTGTCTGAGGGGTACGAGCAGTACTTC. It encodes CASSLSEGYEQYF.

The V gene is TRBV30, the J gene TRBJ1-6, with 7 bases aligning to TRBD1. This CDR3 spans 15 amino acids. V shed 1 base and J 9 bases; nucleotides not matched to a gene: 9. Germline V gene data show CDR1 as GTSNPN and CDR2 as SVGIG (reference sequence). CDR3 bases: TGTGCCTGGAGTGAGACCAGACAGGGTCTTTCACCCCTCCACTTT. This sequence encodes CAWSETRQGLSPLHF. Complete variable domain (other parts from reference TRBV30 and TRBJ1-6): SQTIHQWPATLVQPVGSPLSLECTVEGTSNPNLYWYRQAAGRGLQLLFYSVGIGQISSEVPQNLSASRPQDRQFILSSKKLLLSDSGFYLCAWSETRQGLSPLHFGNGTRLTVT.

This chain connects TRBV14 to TRBJ2-3; TRBD2 aligns across 9 bases. In germline, CDR1 is SGHDN, CDR2 FVKESK. The CDR3 is 20 amino acids. Trimming at V came to 2 bases and at J to 4 bases, leaving 19 bases not matched to a gene. CDR3 sequence reads: CASSQPKSGGFGRAADTQYF. CDR3 DNA sequence: TGTGCCAGCAGCCAACCCAAGAGCGGGGGGTTCGGGCGGGCCGCAGATACGCAGTATTTT.

J is TRBJ2-1 and V is TRBV4-1, with D hard to call. Germline values: CDR1 MGHRA, CDR2 YSYEKL. Trimming took off 0 bases at V and 6 bases at J, with 12 bases between the two ends. This CDR3 spans 15 amino acids. The CDR3 sequence is CASSQDRWIANEQFF. CDR3 sequence (DNA): TGCGCCAGCAGCCAAGACAGGTGGATAGCCAATGAGCAGTTCTTC.

V usage is TRBV12-2 and J usage is TRBJ2-1; the table's D call TRBD1 went unverified against the DNA. TRBV12-2 is designated a pseudogene. CDR3 size: 16 residues. The CDR3 DNA follows: TGTGCAAGTCGCCAAGGGACATATAGCTCCTACAATGAGCAGTTCTTC. Amino acid sequence: CASRQGTYSSYNEQFF.

V gene TRBV7-8 combines with J gene TRBJ1-1; D gene unclear. Trimming took 5 bases from V and 0 from J, leaving 4 bases between them. The germline V gene encodes CDR1 SGHVS and CDR2 FQNEAQ. This CDR3 spans 12 amino acids. The CDR3 nucleotides read TGTGCCAGCAGCCGATTGAACACTGAAGCTTTCTTT. Translating gives CASSRLNTEAFF.

Within the sample, this clone is medium-sized. The sample holds other DNA sequences that translate to the same CDR3. The V gene is TRBV15, the J gene TRBJ2-5; 7 bases align to TRBD2. The V segment lost 2 bases and the J segment 4 bases; nucleotides outside the gene matches: 1. In germline, CDR1 is LNHNV, CDR2 YYDKDF (reference sequence). There are 13 residues in the CDR3. The CDR3 DNA follows: TGTGCCACCAGCAGATTAGCGGGAGAGACCCAGTACTTC. Its translation: CATSRLAGETQYF.

This chain uses TRBV5-1 with TRBJ2-7, with D possibly being TRBD1 or TRBD2 (5 bases each). V was trimmed by 0 bases and J by 10 bases, leaving 14 bases between them. Germline CDR1 and CDR2: SGHRS and YFSETQ. There are 13 residues in the CDR3. The CDR3 DNA reads as TGCGCCAGCAGCTTGGGGGTAGAGAGGGACCAGTACTTC. This gives the protein CASSLGVERDQYF.

The gene calls are TRBV10-3 and TRBJ2-1; TRBD2 matches 7 bases. Germline V CDR1 and CDR2: ENHRY, SYGVKD. The CDR3 covers 15 residues. Trimming cost V 4 bases and J 4 bases; bases outside gene matches: 7. The CDR3 nucleotides are TGTGCCATCAGTGCAAGCGGGGACCTATACAATGAGCAGTTCTTC. Its protein product is CAISASGDLYNEQFF.

The J gene is TRBJ1-1, the V gene TRBV30; D gene ambiguous. Trimming took off 2 bases at V and 0 bases at J, with 4 bases between the two ends. Germline V gene sequence: CDR1 GTSNPN, CDR2 SVGIG (reference sequence). CDR3 length: 12 amino acids. For the CDR3, the DNA is TGTGCCTGGAGTAAGATGAACACTGAAGCTTTCTTT. It encodes CAWSKMNTEAFF. Together with reference TRBV30 and TRBJ1-1, the CDR3 gives the full variable domain: SQTIHQWPATLVQPVGSPLSLECTVEGTSNPNLYWYRQAAGRGLQLLFYSVGIGQISSEVPQNLSASRPQDRQFILSSKKLLLSDSGFYLCAWSKMNTEAFFGQGTRLTVV.

The V call is TRBV7-2, the J call TRBJ2-3; D may match TRBD1 or TRBD2 (5 bases each). Germline V gives CDR1 SGHTA, CDR2 FQGNSA. Trimming stripped 4 bases from V and 8 bases from J, with 13 bases between. CDR3 length equals 13 residues. The CDR3: CASSSRGARTQYF. As DNA, the CDR3 is TGTGCCAGCAGCTCCCGGGGCGCCCGTACGCAGTATTTT.

This clone is medium-sized (0.01 to 0.1%). The chain links TRBV7-9 to TRBJ2-2, with TRBD2 matching 12 bases. Germline trimming cut 5 bases from V and 7 bases from J; bases unmatched to any gene: 14. The CDR3 has 18 amino acids. CDR1 SEHNR and CDR2 FQNEAQ come from the germline V gene (reference sequence). CDR3 amino acids: CASSPIRLAGERGGELFF. CDR3 in DNA: TGTGCCAGCAGCCCAATTCGACTAGCGGGAGAGCGAGGCGGGGAGCTGTTTTTT.

This chain uses TRBV7-2 with TRBJ2-7, with D possibly called TRBD1 or TRBD2 (6 bases each). Per germline, CDR1 SGHTA and CDR2 FQGNSA. V gave up 5 bases and J gave up 2 bases, with 13 bases separating them. This CDR3 spans 14 amino acids. The CDR3 reads CASSPEGGTYEQYF. Written as DNA, the CDR3 is TGTGCCAGCAGCCCCGAGGGGGGAACCTACGAGCAGTACTTC.

The V gene is TRBV10-3, the J gene TRBJ2-7, with 9 bases lining up with TRBD1. The junction had 7 bases not matched to a gene; V was cut back by 11 bases and J by 5 bases. The length of the CDR3 is 12 residues. The germline V gene encodes CDR1 ENHRY and CDR2 SYGVKD. The CDR3 coding sequence is TGTGCCGGCGGGACAGGGCGGGACGAGCAGTACTTC. The encoded protein is CAGGTGRDEQYF.

The chain combines TRBV6-5 with TRBJ2-7; D tentatively fits TRBD1 or TRBD2 (5 bases each). The ends were cut back, 0 bases at V and 3 bases at J, with 15 bases in the middle. Germline V gives CDR1 MNHEY, CDR2 SVGAGI. The CDR3 is 16 residues long. The CDR3 spells CASSYSGVRQVYEQYF. The CDR3 DNA reads TGTGCCAGCAGTTACTCGGGGGTCAGGCAGGTCTACGAGCAGTACTTC.

This clone was recorded a few times. The rearrangement links TRBV5-1 to TRBJ2-5, with D tentatively TRBD2 (6 bases). The length of the CDR3 is 15 residues. The germline CDR1 and CDR2 sequences are SGHRS and YFSETQ. V lost 0 bases, J lost 5 bases, and 14 bases lay in between. CDR3: CASSLGGRSTETQYF. In DNA form, the CDR3 reads TGCGCCAGCAGCTTGGGAGGGAGGAGCACGGAGACCCAGTACTTC.